The next 3 T cell receptor beta chains were all read from a single sample in a study of B cell selection in AIRE deficiency. Produced via immunoSEQ multiplex PCR; TCRdb's table is partial and in-frame only. The sample contains 20,000 to 25,000 clones, roughly 97% of which appear only once. CD4+CD127+ cells were sorted as the conventional CD4 T cells. Sequences were obtained from conventional CD4+ T cells sorted from PBMCs. These receptors originate from a human donor with AIRE deficiency.

The genes are TRBV2 and TRBJ2-3; 7 positions match TRBD2. Germline assignment: CDR1 SNHLY and CDR2 FYNNEI. J lost 0 bases, V lost 6 bases, and 9 bases had no gene match. This CDR3 comprises 16 residues. CDR3: CASSELAFTSTDTQYF. CDR3 in DNA: TGTGCCAGCAGCGAACTAGCGTTTACTAGCACAGATACGCAGTATTTT.

This clone was counted a single time. The rearrangement joins TRBV6-6 to TRBJ1-1, with 10 bases identical to TRBD1. Germline V gene sequence: CDR1 MNHNY, CDR2 SVGAGI (reference sequence). V lost 6 bases to trimming and J lost 4 bases; unmatched junction nucleotides: 5. This CDR3 comprises 14 residues. CDR3 sequence (DNA): TGTGCCAGCAGGGGGGGACAGGGGCGCACTGAAGCTTTCTTT. Translated, it gives CASRGGQGRTEAFF.

This clone was seen just once. The chain recombines TRBV2 with TRBJ2-7, with 8 bases aligning to TRBD2. CDR3 length: 14 amino acids. The ends lost 8 bases at V and 0 bases at J; junction bases unmatched: 6. In germline, CDR1 is SNHLY, CDR2 FYNNEI. The CDR3 reads CASEREPDSYEQYF. DNA for the CDR3: TGTGCCAGCGAGCGGGAGCCCGACTCCTACGAGCAGTACTTC.